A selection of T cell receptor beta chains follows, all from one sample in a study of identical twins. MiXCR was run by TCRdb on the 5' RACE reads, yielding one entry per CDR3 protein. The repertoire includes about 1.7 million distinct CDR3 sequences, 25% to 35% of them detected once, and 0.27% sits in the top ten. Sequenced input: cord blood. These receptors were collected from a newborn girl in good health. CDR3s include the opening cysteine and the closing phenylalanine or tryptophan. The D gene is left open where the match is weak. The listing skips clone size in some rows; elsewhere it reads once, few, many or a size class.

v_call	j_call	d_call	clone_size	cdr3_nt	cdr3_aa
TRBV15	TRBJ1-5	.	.	TGTGCCACCAGCAGAGAGGGGAAGCGCAATCAGCCCCAGCATTTT	CATSREGKRNQPQHF
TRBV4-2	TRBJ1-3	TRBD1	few	TGTGCCAGCAGCCGGACAGGGGGCGGAAACACCATATATTTT	CASSRTGGGNTIYF
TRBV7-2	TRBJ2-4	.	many	TGTGCCAGCAGCTTAGTCTTAGCCAAAAACATTCAGTACTTC	CASSLVLAKNIQYF
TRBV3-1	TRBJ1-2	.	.	TGTGCCAGCAGTCTCGGTCCCTTAATAAGGTACACCTTC	CASSLGPLIRYTF
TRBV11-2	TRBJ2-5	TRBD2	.	TGTGCCAGCAGCGTCAGCGGGGGGGCTTATGATGAGCAGTACTTC	CASSVSGGAYDEQYF
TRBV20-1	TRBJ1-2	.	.	TGCAGTGCTAGAGAAACAGTGGCCTATGGCTACACCTTC	CSARETVAYGYTF
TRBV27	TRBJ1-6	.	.	TGTGCCAGCAGTCCAACGACCGGACCCTATAATTCACCCCTCCACTTT	CASSPTTGPYNSPLHF
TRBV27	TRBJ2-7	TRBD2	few	TGTGCCAGCAAGGGTGGGGGACTAGCGGGAAACTACGAGCAGTACTTC	CASKGGGLAGNYEQYF
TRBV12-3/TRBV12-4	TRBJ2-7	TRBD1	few	TGTGCCAGCAGACACGACAGGGTCCATGAGCAGTACTTC	CASRHDRVHEQYF
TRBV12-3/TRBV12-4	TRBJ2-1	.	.	TGTGCCAGCAGTCTGGACCAACTTGGTAGCTCCTACAATGAGCAGTTCTTC	CASSLDQLGSSYNEQFF
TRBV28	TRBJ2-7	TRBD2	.	TGTGCCAGCAGACTAGCGGTCGATGAGCAGTACTTC	CASRLAVDEQYF
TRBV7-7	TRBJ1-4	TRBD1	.	TGTGCTAGCAGCTTAGGCTGGGCAGGGGGCGAAAAACTGTTTTTT	CASSLGWAGGEKLFF
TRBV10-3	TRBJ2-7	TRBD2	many	TGTGCCATCACCCGGACTAGCGGGAGCTACGAGCAGTACTTC	CAITRTSGSYEQYF
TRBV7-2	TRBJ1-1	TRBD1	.	TGTGCCAGCAGCTTATTTGCGGGACAGGGAAACACTGAAGCTTTCTTT	CASSLFAGQGNTEAFF
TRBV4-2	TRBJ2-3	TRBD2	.	TGTGCCAGCAGCCAAGGGCTACTAGCGTCTAGCACAGATACGCAGTATTTT	CASSQGLLASSTDTQYF
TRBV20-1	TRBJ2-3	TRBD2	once	TGCAGTGCTCCCCCAGCGGGAGGACGCACAGATACGCAGTATTTT	CSAPPAGGRTDTQYF
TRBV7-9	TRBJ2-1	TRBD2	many	TGCGCCAGCAGCTTACTAGCGGGGACTTACAATGAGCAGTTCTTC	CASSLLAGTYNEQFF
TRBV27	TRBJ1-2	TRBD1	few	TGTGCCAGCAGTTCCCTTTCGACAGGGTTTAATGGCTACACCTTC	CASSSLSTGFNGYTF
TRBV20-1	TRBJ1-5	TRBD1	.	TGCAGTGCTAGAGTCGTGGGACAGGGTAATCAGCCCCAGCATTTT	CSARVVGQGNQPQHF
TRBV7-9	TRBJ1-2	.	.	TGTGCCAGCAGCTTAGAACTCTTGGCGGTCGGCTATGGCTACACCTTC	CASSLELLAVGYGYTF
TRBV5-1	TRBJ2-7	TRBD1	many	TGCGCCAGCAGCTTGGGGCCGGGACAGGGAGCCTACGAGCAGTACTTC	CASSLGPGQGAYEQYF
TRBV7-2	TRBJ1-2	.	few	TGTGCCAGCAGCTTATATGGGGATGGTGGAGCTACGCGGGGCTACACCTTC	CASSLYGDGGATRGYTF
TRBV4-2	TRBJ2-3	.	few	TGTGCCAGCAGCCAAGATCAAATTAGCGACACAGATACGCAGTATTTT	CASSQDQISDTDTQYF
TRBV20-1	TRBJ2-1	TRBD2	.	TGCAGTGCTAGTCTCGGGACTAGCATGGCGAATGAGCAGTTCTTC	CSASLGTSMANEQFF
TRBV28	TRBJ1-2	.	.	TGTGCCAGCAGTTTACACACTCATTATGGCTACACCTTC	CASSLHTHYGYTF
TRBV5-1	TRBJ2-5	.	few	TGCGCCAGCAGCTTGGATCTCCATGGGGGGACCCAGTACTTC	CASSLDLHGGTQYF
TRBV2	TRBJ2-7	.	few	TGTGCCACCAAAGGGGGGGACACCTACGAGCAGTACTTC	CATKGGDTYEQYF
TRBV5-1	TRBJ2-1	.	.	TGCGCCAGCAGCTTGGAAACTGCCTTCTCCTACAATGAGCAGTTCTTC	CASSLETAFSYNEQFF
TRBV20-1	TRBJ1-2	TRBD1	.	TGCAGTGCTCTGGCTCTAGGACAGGGGGTACATGGCTACACCTTC	CSALALGQGVHGYTF
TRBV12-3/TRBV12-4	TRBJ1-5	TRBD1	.	TGTGCCAGCAGTTTAGACAGGGGGTGTTTTCAGCCCCAGCATTTT	CASSLDRGCFQPQHF
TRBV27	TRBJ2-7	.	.	TGTGCCAGCAGTTTACGGAGGGGTACCGAGCAGTACTTC	CASSLRRGTEQYF
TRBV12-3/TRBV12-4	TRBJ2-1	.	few	TGTGCCTTCTCTCGGGGGAGCTCCTACAATGAGCAGTTCTTC	CAFSRGSSYNEQFF
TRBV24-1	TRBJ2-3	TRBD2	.	TGTGCCACCAGTGATGGCGGGGGGGGCACAGATACGCAGTATTTT	CATSDGGGGTDTQYF
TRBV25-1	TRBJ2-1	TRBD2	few	TGTGCCAGCAGTGAATTCAGATTAGGGACTAGCGGGCACAATGAGCAGTTCTTC	CASSEFRLGTSGHNEQFF
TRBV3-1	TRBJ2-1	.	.	TGTGCCAGCAGCCAAGAACCAGCCTTCTACAATGAGCAGTTCTTC	CASSQEPAFYNEQFF
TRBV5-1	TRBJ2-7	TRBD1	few	TGCGCCAGCACGGGACAGTCCGGAGACGAGCAGTACTTC	CASTGQSGDEQYF
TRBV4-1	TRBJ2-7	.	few	TGCGCCAGCAGCCAAGAGACAGGACAGAGAGTATACGAGCAGTACTTC	CASSQETGQRVYEQYF
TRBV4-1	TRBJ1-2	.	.	TGCGCCAGCAGCCAAGAGAGGGAGGCAGCGAACTATGGCTACACCTTC	CASSQEREAANYGYTF
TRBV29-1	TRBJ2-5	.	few	TGCAGCGTTGCGACCCCCTATTTCGGGACACGACAAGAGACCCAGTACTTC	CSVATPYFGTRQETQYF
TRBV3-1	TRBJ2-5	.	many	TGTGCCAGCAGCCAAGAGGCGACGGTTCGGACCCAGTACTTC	CASSQEATVRTQYF
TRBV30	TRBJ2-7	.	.	TGTGCCTGGAGTCACTTCAGAGGCGAGCAGTACTTC	CAWSHFRGEQYF
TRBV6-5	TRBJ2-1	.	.	TGTGCCAGCAGTACCTCACCTCTGGGGGTCTCCTACAATGAGCAGTTCTTC	CASSTSPLGVSYNEQFF
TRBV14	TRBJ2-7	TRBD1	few	TGTGCCAGCAGCCAAGATGGACAGGGGGCTTACCACGAGCAGTACTTC	CASSQDGQGAYHEQYF
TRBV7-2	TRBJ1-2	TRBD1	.	TGTGCCAGCAGCTCGGACAGGGGGAACTATGACTACACCTTC	CASSSDRGNYDYTF
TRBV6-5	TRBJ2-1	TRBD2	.	TGTGCCAGCAGTTCCATCAGGCCGACTAGCGGGAGTGATAATGAGCAGTTCTTC	CASSSIRPTSGSDNEQFF
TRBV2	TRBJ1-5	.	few	TGTGCCAGCAGTGAACGTGAGGGAAGCAATCAGCCCCAGCATTTT	CASSEREGSNQPQHF
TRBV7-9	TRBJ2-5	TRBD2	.	TGTGCCATTGCGACTAGCGGAAAAGAGACCCAGTACTTC	CAIATSGKETQYF